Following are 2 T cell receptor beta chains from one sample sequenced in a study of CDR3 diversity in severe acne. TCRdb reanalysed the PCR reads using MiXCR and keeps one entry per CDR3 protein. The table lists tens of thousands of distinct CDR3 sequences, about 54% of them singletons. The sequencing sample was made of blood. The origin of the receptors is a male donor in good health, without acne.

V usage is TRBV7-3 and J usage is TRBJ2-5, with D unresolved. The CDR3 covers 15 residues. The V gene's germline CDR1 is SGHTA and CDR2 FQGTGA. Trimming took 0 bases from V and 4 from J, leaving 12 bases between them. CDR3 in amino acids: CASSLTLSGGETQYF. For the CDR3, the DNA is TGTGCCAGCAGCTTAACGCTCTCGGGCGGAGAGACCCAGTACTTC. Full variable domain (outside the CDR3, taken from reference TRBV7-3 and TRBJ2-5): GAGVSQTPSNKVTEKGKYVELRCDPISGHTALYWYRQSLGQGPEFLIYFQGTGAADDSGLPNDRFFAVRPEGSVSTLKIQRTERGDSAVYLCASSLTLSGGETQYFGPGTRLLVL.

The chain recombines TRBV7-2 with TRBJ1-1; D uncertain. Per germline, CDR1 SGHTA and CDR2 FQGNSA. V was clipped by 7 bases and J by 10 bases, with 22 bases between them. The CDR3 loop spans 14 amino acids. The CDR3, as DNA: TGTGCCAGCACTCTGAATATGGCAAGCCCATTAGCTTTCTTT. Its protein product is CASTLNMASPLAFF.